The next 30 T cell receptor beta chains were all read from a single sample in a study of shared clonotypes between healthy human individuals. TCRdb's copy holds only in-frame clones and misses some; the assay was immunoSEQ multiplex PCR. The sample comprises roughly 2.4 million clones, approximately 96% of which are singletons, and approximately 0.13% rests with the top ten. Sequenced input: naive CD4+ T cells sorted from blood. Subset noted: CD45RA+ positively selected. All receptors derive from a man aged 18 to 30 in good health.

The chain links TRBV4-2 to TRBJ1-1; D not resolved. Looked up from germline, CDR1 is LGHNA and CDR2 is YNFKEQ. V lost 1 base, J lost 2 bases, and 11 bases lay in between. This CDR3 comprises 15 residues. CDR3 sequence: CASSQVVRNNTEAFF. The CDR3 DNA follows: TGTGCCAGCAGCCAAGTTGTCAGAAACAACACTGAAGCTTTCTTT.

Concerning this clone itself: The sample carries other DNA sequences with the same CDR3. The chain employs TRBV2 and TRBJ1-1; D might be TRBD1 (6 bases). Germline V gene data show CDR1 as SNHLY and CDR2 as FYNNEI. CDR3 length equals 13 residues. The V end lost 8 bases, the J end lost 2 bases, and 12 bases lay between the germline ends. CDR3 region: CASQGQTNTEAFF. CDR3 bases: TGTGCCAGCCAGGGACAAACAAACACTGAAGCTTTCTTT.

V is TRBV18 and J is TRBJ2-1; TRBD1 aligns across 9 bases. This CDR3 region has 15 residues. Germline V gives CDR1 KGHSH, CDR2 LQKENI. V lost 3 bases to trimming and J lost 4 bases; unmatched junction nucleotides: 4. The CDR3 DNA follows: TGTGCCAGCTCACCGACCGGGACAGGGTACAATGAGCAGTTCTTC. This codes for CASSPTGTGYNEQFF.

The chain recombines TRBV18 with TRBJ1-1; D gene uncertain. The germline V and J ends were trimmed by 2 bases and 8 bases, with 12 bases remaining between them. Germline V lookup: CDR1 KGHSH, CDR2 LQKENI. The CDR3 spans 13 residues. CDR3 loop: CASSPKASAEAFF. The CDR3 DNA sequence: TGTGCCAGCTCACCAAAGGCGTCTGCCGAAGCTTTCTTT.

CDR3 residues: CSVEGTGGNYGNQPQHF. In nucleotides, the CDR3 is TGCAGCGTTGAAGGGACAGGGGGTAACTATGGAAATCAGCCCCAGCATTTT. The chain carries TRBV29-1 and TRBJ1-5, with TRBD1 matching 10 bases. Per the germline V gene, CDR1 is SQVTM and CDR2 is ANQGSEA. This CDR3 is built from 17 residues. J was trimmed by 4 bases and V by 1 base; bases with no gene match: 10.

The chain carries TRBV5-1 and TRBJ2-5; D gene uncertain. The CDR3 contains 15 residues. V was pared by 3 bases and J by 0 bases, with 12 bases between. The germline gives CDR1 SGHRS, CDR2 YFSETQ. CDR3 sequence reads: CASSSGNIYQETQYF. In DNA, the CDR3 is TGCGCCAGCAGCTCCGGAAACATTTACCAAGAGACCCAGTACTTC.

The genes are TRBV4-1 and TRBJ2-1; 8 bases line up with TRBD1. The CDR3 length is 14 residues. The trim removed 7 bases at V and 4 bases at J, leaving 6 bases unmatched. Germline CDR1 MGHRA, CDR2 YSYEKL. The CDR3 nucleotides read TGCGCCAGCAATATTGGGACAGGTTACAATGAGCAGTTCTTC. Encoded protein: CASNIGTGYNEQFF.

With regard to this clone: The same CDR3 also results from other DNA sequences found in this sample. In DNA form, the CDR3 reads TGTGCCAGCTCACCGCCGGGGGCGAACACCGGGGAGCTGTTTTTT. Its protein product is CASSPPGANTGELFF. V gene TRBV18 combines with J gene TRBJ2-2, with D perhaps TRBD2 (6 bases). V lost 3 bases to trimming and J lost 0 bases, with 8 bases between them. This CDR3 has 15 residues. The germline V gene has CDR1 KGHSH and CDR2 LQKENI.

The chain uses TRBV6-5 and TRBJ1-2; no definite D call. The ends were cut back, 5 bases at V and 5 bases at J, with 12 bases in the middle. CDR3 length: 13 amino acids. Per germline, CDR1 MNHEY and CDR2 SVGAGI. CDR3 DNA sequence: TGTGCCAGCAGTAGGAGGGTGGGGTATGGCTACACCTTC. The encoded protein is CASSRRVGYGYTF.

This clone was found once. The chain links TRBV28 to TRBJ2-7, with 7 bases lining up with TRBD1. The CDR3 is 16 amino acids. Germline-derived CDR1 and CDR2 are MDHEN and SYDVKM. Trimming took 6 bases from V and 3 from J; bases not matched to a gene: 14. CDR3 amino acids: CASRRQGNSGNYEQYF. DNA of the CDR3: TGTGCCAGCAGGAGACAGGGTAACTCTGGTAACTACGAGCAGTACTTC.

The genes are TRBV5-4 and TRBJ2-7; 10 nucleotides agree with TRBD1. CDR1 and CDR2 (germline): SGHNT, YYREEE (reference sequence). The V and J ends lost 3 bases and 5 bases, in that order; junction bases with no gene match: 8. This CDR3 spans 15 amino acids. CDR3 in DNA: TGTGCCAGCAGCTCACAGACAGGGGGCGGTAACGAGCAGTACTTC. This sequence encodes CASSSQTGGGNEQYF.

J is TRBJ1-1 and V is TRBV21-1; the table assigns TRBD1, which was not confirmed against the DNA. TRBV21-1 is noted as a pseudogene. CDR3 size: 15 residues. The CDR3 region is CASSRQDRWNTEAFF. The CDR3, as DNA: TGTGCCAGCAGCAGACAAGACAGGTGGAACACTGAAGCTTTCTTT.

This CDR3 reads CASSNRDAKGETQYF. CDR3 DNA: TGTGCCAGCAGCAACCGGGACGCCAAGGGGGAGACCCAGTACTTC. The gene calls are TRBV11-3 and TRBJ2-5; D may match TRBD1 or TRBD2 (5 bases each). Germline CDR1 SGHNT, CDR2 YENEEA. This CDR3 comprises 15 residues. V was trimmed by 5 bases and J by 5 bases, leaving 18 bases between them.

The chain is built from TRBV18 and TRBJ1-5; 8 bases are shared with TRBD1. The CDR3 totals 15 residues. After removal of 1 base from V and 7 bases from J, the junction contained 6 bases not matched to a gene. Germline V CDR1 and CDR2: KGHSH, LQKENI. Here the CDR3 reads CASSPLAGGGQPQHF. Written as DNA, the CDR3 is TGTGCCAGCTCACCACTGGCAGGGGGCGGACAGCCCCAGCATTTT.

The chain links TRBV4-3 to TRBJ2-3, with D hard to call. V was trimmed by 1 base and J by 4 bases, leaving 12 bases between them. The CDR3 spans 15 residues. The germline V gene encodes CDR1 LGHNA and CDR2 YSLEER. The CDR3 DNA sequence: TGCGCCAGCAGCCAAGGGAACCCTGGGGCAGATACGCAGTATTTT. It specifies CASSQGNPGADTQYF.

V usage is TRBV6-5 and J usage is TRBJ2-2; 7 nucleotides match TRBD2. CDR1 is MNHEY and CDR2 is SVGAGI in the germline V gene. The junction had 2 bases not matched to a gene; V was cut back by 2 bases and J by 8 bases. The CDR3 spans 13 residues. The CDR3 region is CASSYGEGGELFF. The CDR3, as DNA: TGTGCCAGCAGTTACGGGGAGGGGGGGGAGCTGTTTTTT.

This sequence joins TRBV10-1 and TRBJ2-5; a weak D match, TRBD2 (7 bases). The CDR3 length is 15 residues. The germline CDR1 and CDR2 sequences are WNHNN and SYGVQD (reference sequence). The germline V and J ends were trimmed by 3 bases and 5 bases, with 16 bases remaining between them. The CDR3 DNA reads as TGCGCCAGCAGTGATTCCGGGGGGACATCGGAGACCCAGTACTTC. Residues: CASSDSGGTSETQYF.

This clone occurred a few times. The rearrangement joins TRBV6-5 to TRBJ1-6, with TRBD1 identical over 8 bases. J gave up 10 bases and V 2 bases, and 7 bases lay outside the gene matches. Germline values: CDR1 MNHEY, CDR2 SVGAGI. The CDR3 spans 15 residues. For the CDR3, the DNA is TGTGCCAGCAGTTACGTACAGGGGGACAGGTCACCCCTCCACTTT. Protein product: CASSYVQGDRSPLHF.

J is TRBJ2-5 and V is TRBV6-1, with 7 nucleotides matching TRBD2. CDR1 and CDR2 (germline): MNHNS, SASEGT. The junction had 7 bases not matched to a gene; V was cut back by 8 bases and J by 4 bases. CDR3 length equals 13 residues. CDR3 DNA sequence: TGTGCCAGCCTTAAAGCGGGGCGAGAGACCCAGTACTTC. Translated: CASLKAGRETQYF.

This chain uses TRBV7-9 with TRBJ2-7, with TRBD2 matching over 7 bases. Trimming at V came to 0 bases and at J to 2 bases, leaving 4 bases not matched to a gene. Germline values: CDR1 SEHNR, CDR2 FQNEAQ (reference sequence). The CDR3 runs 15 residues. The CDR3 here is CASSLASGTTYEQYF. In DNA, the CDR3 is TGTGCCAGCAGCTTAGCCTCAGGGACTACCTACGAGCAGTACTTC.

J is TRBJ1-6 and V is TRBV7-2; TRBD1 aligns across 7 bases. The junction had 6 bases not matched to a gene; V was cut back by 5 bases and J by 8 bases. This CDR3 is built from 14 residues. Germline V gene lookup returns CDR1 SGHTA and CDR2 FQGNSA. Here the CDR3 reads CASSDGQVYSPLHF. CDR3 nucleotides: TGTGCCAGCAGCGACGGACAGGTCTATTCACCCCTCCACTTT.

CDR3 loop: CSVKGRLGDTQYF. The CDR3, as DNA: TGCAGCGTGAAGGGCCGCCTTGGAGATACGCAGTATTTT. This chain joins TRBV29-1 and TRBJ2-3; no firm D call. Deletions cut 6 bases from V and 5 bases from J, with 15 bases between. This CDR3 spans 13 amino acids. Germline CDR1 SQVTM, CDR2 ANQGSEA.

This sequence joins TRBV19 and TRBJ2-3; D is perhaps TRBD2 (6 bases). The CDR3 has 14 amino acids. V was shortened by 5 bases and J by 0 bases, with 9 bases between the two germline ends. Germline loops: CDR1 LNHDA, CDR2 SQIVND (reference sequence). The CDR3 spells CASSGRGSTDTQYF. The CDR3 DNA reads as TGTGCCAGTAGTGGGCGGGGTAGCACAGATACGCAGTATTTT. Based on the CDR3 plus reference TRBV19 and TRBJ2-3, the full variable domain is DGGITQSPKYLFRKEGQNVTLSCEQNLNHDAMYWYRQDPGQGLRLIYYSQIVNDFQKGDIAEGYSVSREKKESFPLTVTSAQKNPTAFYLCASSGRGSTDTQYFGPGTRLTVL.

The chain employs TRBV29-1 and TRBJ1-1; D gene ambiguous. This CDR3 region has 10 residues. Germline values: CDR1 SQVTM, CDR2 ANQGSEA. V was trimmed by 5 bases and J by 4 bases, leaving 5 bases between them. The CDR3 DNA sequence: TGCAGCGTTAGCGGCACTGAAGCTTTCTTT. Translating gives CSVSGTEAFF.

In its sample, this clone was seen once. The chain carries TRBV18 and TRBJ1-5; D gene uncertain. V was shortened by 6 bases and J by 3 bases, with 12 bases between the two germline ends. This CDR3 contains 14 residues. Per the germline V gene, CDR1 is KGHSH and CDR2 is LQKENI. The CDR3 coding sequence is TGTGCCAGCTCTACCCAGTCCTTCAATCAGCCCCAGCATTTT. Its translation: CASSTQSFNQPQHF.

V gene TRBV6-5 combines with J gene TRBJ2-2; 10 bases align to TRBD1. The CDR3 runs to 15 residues. Per the germline V gene, CDR1 is MNHEY and CDR2 is SVGAGI. J was trimmed by 3 bases and V by 6 bases; bases with no gene match: 4. The CDR3 coding sequence is TGTGCCAGCAGAGGGGACAGGGGAGACACCGGGGAGCTGTTTTTT. As protein: CASRGDRGDTGELFF.

This chain joins TRBV28 and TRBJ1-6, with D possibly TRBD1 on 5 matching bases. Per the germline V gene, CDR1 is MDHEN and CDR2 is SYDVKM. The CDR3 contains 15 residues. V lost 6 bases to trimming and J lost 9 bases, with 18 bases between them. The CDR3 loop reads CASSRDALGASPLHF. The CDR3 nucleotides are TGTGCCAGCAGCCGGGACGCACTCGGGGCTTCACCCCTCCACTTT.

The table lists this clone with a count of one. The chain is built from TRBV28 and TRBJ1-5; a weak D match, TRBD1 (6 bases). CDR1 and CDR2 from the germline V gene are MDHEN and SYDVKM. V dropped 7 bases and J dropped 5 bases, with 15 bases sitting between them. The CDR3 has 14 amino acids. Written as DNA, the CDR3 is TGTGCCAGCACCCCCTCAGGGGCGGATCAGCCCCAGCATTTT. Amino acids: CASTPSGADQPQHF.

V and J are TRBV30 and TRBJ2-1; 7 bases are a match to TRBD1. J lost 8 bases, V lost 6 bases, and 10 bases had no gene match. CDR1 and CDR2 from the germline V gene are GTSNPN and SVGIG (reference sequence). The CDR3 covers 13 residues. CDR3 coding DNA: TGTGCCTGCTCGCACAGGGGACCCGATGAGCAGTTCTTC. It is translated as CACSHRGPDEQFF.

This chain connects TRBV4-1 to TRBJ2-2, with TRBD1 identical over 10 bases. Looked up from germline, CDR1 is MGHRA and CDR2 is YSYEKL. With V trimmed by 4 bases and J by 6 bases, 5 bases remained unmatched. This CDR3 is built from 15 residues. Here the CDR3 DNA reads TGCGCCAGCAGCCCCCGACAGGGGGCAGCCGGGGAGCTGTTTTTT. Protein: CASSPRQGAAGELFF.